Below are 5 T cell receptor beta chains sequenced from a single sample in a study of blood T cell repertoires in COVID-19. Clones were sequenced by immunoSEQ multiplex PCR, and TCRdb holds only the in-frame ones, with some missing. The table shows about 68,000 clones, with roughly 90% occurring only once. Sequencing was done on a sample of peripheral blood. The receptors here all came from a man older than 75 with COVID-19, enrolled during active disease.

The chain uses TRBV6-5 and TRBJ2-1, with D perhaps matching TRBD2 (5 bases). Between the trimmed V and J ends, which lost 5 bases and 8 bases, there was a span of 16 bases. This CDR3 is 14 amino acids long. The germline V gene encodes CDR1 MNHEY and CDR2 SVGAGI. CDR3 sequence (DNA): TGTGCCAGCAGTCGCGAGACCGGAGCGGATGAGCAGTTCTTC. Its protein product is CASSRETGADEQFF.

This chain joins TRBV13 and TRBJ2-7; TRBD2 is a possible D gene (6 bases). This CDR3 comprises 16 residues. The V gene lost 5 bases and the J gene lost 2 bases, with 19 bases spanning the gap. Germline-derived CDR1 and CDR2 are PRHDT and FYEKMQ (reference sequence). The CDR3, as DNA: TGTGCCAGCAGCGACCGGGGGACGGACCTACCCTACGAGCAGTACTTC. This sequence encodes CASSDRGTDLPYEQYF.

This clone was detected only once. The genes are TRBV4-1 and TRBJ1-4; 8 bases line up with TRBD1. The trim removed 1 base at V and 5 bases at J, leaving 3 bases unmatched. From germline, CDR1 is MGHRA and CDR2 YSYEKL. This CDR3 contains 15 residues. This CDR3 reads CASSQATGVNEKLFF. CDR3 DNA: TGCGCCAGCAGCCAAGCGACAGGGGTAAATGAAAAACTGTTTTTT.

V is TRBV11-3 and J is TRBJ1-2, with D hard to call. Trimming took off 5 bases at V and 3 bases at J, with 7 bases between the two ends. The germline gives CDR1 SGHNT, CDR2 YENEEA. The CDR3 contains 12 residues. This CDR3 is CASSPGDYGYTF. In DNA, the CDR3 is TGTGCCAGCAGCCCCGGGGACTATGGCTACACCTTC.

The rearrangement links TRBV6-2 or TRBV6-3 to TRBJ2-2; 11 bases are a match to TRBD1. CDR1 is MNHEY, CDR2 SVGEGT, per germline. The trim removed 5 bases at V and 2 bases at J, leaving 1 base unmatched. CDR3 length: 15 amino acids. The CDR3 loop reads CASSRTGGNTGELFF. CDR3 sequence (DNA): TGTGCCAGCAGTCGGACAGGGGGCAACACCGGGGAGCTGTTTTTT.